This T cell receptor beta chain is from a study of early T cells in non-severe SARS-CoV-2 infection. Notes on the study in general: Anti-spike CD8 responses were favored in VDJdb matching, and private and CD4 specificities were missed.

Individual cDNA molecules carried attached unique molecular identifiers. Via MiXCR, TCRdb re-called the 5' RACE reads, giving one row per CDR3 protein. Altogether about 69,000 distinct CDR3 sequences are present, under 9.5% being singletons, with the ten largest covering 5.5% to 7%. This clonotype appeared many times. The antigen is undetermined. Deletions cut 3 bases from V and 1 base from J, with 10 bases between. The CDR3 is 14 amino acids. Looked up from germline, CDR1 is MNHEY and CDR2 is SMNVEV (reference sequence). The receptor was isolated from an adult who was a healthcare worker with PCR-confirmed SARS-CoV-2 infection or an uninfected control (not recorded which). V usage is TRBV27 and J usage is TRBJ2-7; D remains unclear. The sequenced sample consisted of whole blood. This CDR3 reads CASSLHGSSYEQYF. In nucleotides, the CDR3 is TGTGCCAGCAGTTTGCATGGAAGTTCCTACGAGCAGTACTTC.